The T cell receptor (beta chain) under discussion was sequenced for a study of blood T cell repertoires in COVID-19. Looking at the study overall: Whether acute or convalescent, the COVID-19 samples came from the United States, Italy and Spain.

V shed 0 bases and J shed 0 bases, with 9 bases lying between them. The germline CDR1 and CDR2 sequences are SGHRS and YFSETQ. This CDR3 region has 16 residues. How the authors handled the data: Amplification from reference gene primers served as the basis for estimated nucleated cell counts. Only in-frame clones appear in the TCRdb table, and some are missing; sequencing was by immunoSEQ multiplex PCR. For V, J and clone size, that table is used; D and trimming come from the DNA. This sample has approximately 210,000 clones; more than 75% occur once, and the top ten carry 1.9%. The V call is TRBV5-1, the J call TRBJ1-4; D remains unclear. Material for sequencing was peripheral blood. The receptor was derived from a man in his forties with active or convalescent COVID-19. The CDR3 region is CASSLGRIATNEKLFF. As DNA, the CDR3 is TGCGCCAGCAGCTTGGGGAGGATCGCAACTAATGAAAAACTGTTTTTT.